This note documents a single T cell receptor beta chain sequence. The data were taken from a study of blood T cell repertoires in COVID-19. Clones were read by immunoSEQ multiplex PCR, and TCRdb kept only the in-frame ones, dropping some. Seen here are around 200,000 clones, about 87% observed once, and the top ten hold about 9.3%. V dropped 5 bases and J dropped 2; count of bases not matched to a gene: 7. The length of the CDR3 is 15 residues. Germline CDR1 and CDR2: SGHDN and FVKESK. The chain couples TRBV14 to TRBJ1-1, with 8 positions matching TRBD1. Sequenced sample: PBMCs or T cells enriched from blood (not recorded which). This sequence originates from a man aged 18 to 29 with acute COVID-19. Written as DNA, the CDR3 is TGTGCCAGCAGCGATAAAACAGGGGGTAACACTGAAGCTTTCTTT. This sequence encodes CASSDKTGGNTEAFF.